Shown below are 5 T cell receptor beta chains from a single sample sequenced in a study of CD8 T cells in Susac syndrome. cDNA came from about 0.5 to 1 ug RNA primed by random hexamers. TCRdb itself ran the immunoSEQ multiplex PCR reads through MiXCR, one entry per CDR3 protein. The sample shows around 160,000 distinct CDR3 sequences, less than 95% of them seen only once. The sequencing sample was made of CD4+ T cells from PBMCs. The receptors stem from a human donor with multiple sclerosis.

The rearrangement joins TRBV20-1 to TRBJ1-3; a possible D gene is TRBD1 (6 bases). The CDR3 runs to 11 residues. From germline, CDR1 is DFQATT and CDR2 SNEGSKA (reference sequence). Trimming left V 7 bases short and J 6 bases short, with 10 bases between. CDR3 region: CSGGAENTIYF. CDR3 DNA: TGCAGTGGGGGGGCGGAAAACACCATATATTTT.

The CDR3 spells CSAKVTIKETQYF. The CDR3 DNA reads TGCAGTGCTAAGGTTACCATCAAGGAGACCCAGTACTTC. The rearrangement links TRBV20-1 to TRBJ2-5; D gene unclear. Trimming cost V 4 bases and J 5 bases, with 14 bases left between them. The CDR3 consists of 13 residues. CDR1 is DFQATT and CDR2 is SNEGSKA in the germline V gene (reference sequence).

The CDR3 protein is CSASVLQGASEKLFF. CDR3 bases: TGCAGTGCTAGTGTCTTACAGGGGGCTTCGGAAAAACTGTTTTTT. The chain carries TRBV20-1 and TRBJ1-4; 9 bases fit TRBD1. The germline V gene encodes CDR1 DFQATT and CDR2 SNEGSKA (reference sequence). The CDR3 sequence is 15 residues long. V lost 3 bases and J lost 8; bases outside the gene matches: 10.

The chain is built from TRBV11-3 and TRBJ2-3; tentative D call: TRBD2 (5 bases). V was pared by 3 bases and J by 7 bases, with 11 bases between. The CDR3 runs to 13 residues. Germline lookup yields CDR1 SGHNT and CDR2 YENEEA. In nucleotides, the CDR3 is TGTGCCAGCAGCTTTAACCCGGGAAATACGCAGTATTTT. Amino acids: CASSFNPGNTQYF.

The V and J genes are TRBV11-2 and TRBJ2-7, with TRBD1 identical over 9 bases. The germline V gene encodes CDR1 SGHAT and CDR2 FQNNGV. This CDR3 contains 13 residues. V dropped 5 bases and J dropped 7; count of bases not matched to a gene: 6. The CDR3 DNA sequence: TGTGCCAGCAGCGGGACAGGGAGGACGGAGCAGTACTTC. Translating gives CASSGTGRTEQYF.